These T cell receptor beta chains were read from a single sample in a study of shared clonotypes between healthy human individuals. This table comes from immunoSEQ multiplex PCR, and its TCRdb copy is limited to in-frame clones, with some not included. Of about 1 million clones listed, about three quarters are singletons. The material sequenced was memory CD4+ T cells sorted from blood. Receptors were obtained from a man aged 18 to 30 in good health. Each CDR3 is given with its conserved first and last residue. A D gene is named only where the DNA matches it firmly. The size field is filled for only some rows; it gives once, few, many or a size class.

D: .; size: .; V: TRBV19; J: TRBJ1-5; DNA: TGTGCCAGTAGTATTTCGGAGAATCAGCCCCAGCATTTT; CDR3: CASSISENQPQHF
D: TRBD1; size: .; V: TRBV29-1; J: TRBJ2-7; DNA: TGCAGCGTTGAAGATACCTCTCGGAGAGACAGGGGGTACGAGCAGTACTTC; CDR3: CSVEDTSRRDRGYEQYF
D: .; size: .; V: TRBV6-5; J: TRBJ2-6; DNA: TGTGCCAGCAGTCCTGCAGGGGCTGGGGCCAACGTCCTGACTTTC; CDR3: CASSPAGAGANVLTF
D: .; size: .; V: TRBV30; J: TRBJ1-3; DNA: TGTGCCTGGAGTTTTAGTACCGGGTACGAAAACACCATATATTTT; CDR3: CAWSFSTGYENTIYF
D: TRBD2; size: .; V: TRBV2; J: TRBJ2-1; DNA: TGTGCCAGCAGACACCTACGAGTTTCGGGAGGGCCTTACGGCAATGAGCAGTTCTTC; CDR3: CASRHLRVSGGPYGNEQFF
D: .; size: few; V: TRBV30; J: TRBJ1-2; DNA: TGTGCCTGGACCCCCGGGACAACCGATGGCTACACCTTC; CDR3: CAWTPGTTDGYTF
D: TRBD1; size: once; V: TRBV7-8; J: TRBJ2-2; DNA: TGTGCCAGCAGCGCCCCCGGGACAGGGCCCGGGGAGCTGTTTTTT; CDR3: CASSAPGTGPGELFF
D: .; size: .; V: TRBV7-9; J: TRBJ1-5; DNA: TGTGCCAGCTCACTCCCGGGGGTTCCCCAGCATTTT; CDR3: CASSLPGVPQHF
D: TRBD1; size: .; V: TRBV28; J: TRBJ1-5; DNA: TGTGCCAGCAGTTTCGTCGGACAGGGCTATCAGCCCCAGCATTTT; CDR3: CASSFVGQGYQPQHF
D: .; size: .; V: TRBV5-4; J: TRBJ2-7; DNA: TGTGCCAGCAGCTTGCAGTCCCAGGGGCCTTCATACGAGCAGTACTTC; CDR3: CASSLQSQGPSYEQYF
D: .; size: .; V: TRBV7-2; J: TRBJ1-5; DNA: TGTGCCAGCAGCTTAGACGGACGGAGCAATCAGCCCCAGCATTTT; CDR3: CASSLDGRSNQPQHF
D: TRBD1; size: once; V: TRBV10-3; J: TRBJ1-1; DNA: TGTGCCACTGCGACAGGGGGGGAAGCTGAAGCTTTCTTT; CDR3: CATATGGEAEAFF
D: TRBD2; size: once; V: TRBV7-2; J: TRBJ2-3; DNA: TGTGCCAGCAGCTTAGAAGGCGCGGGAGACCCCAATACGCAGTATTTT; CDR3: CASSLEGAGDPNTQYF
D: .; size: .; V: TRBV28; J: TRBJ2-6; DNA: TGTGCCAGCAGCGACGGCTCTGGGGCCAACGTCCTGACTTTC; CDR3: CASSDGSGANVLTF
D: .; size: .; V: TRBV2; J: TRBJ1-2; DNA: TGTGCCAGCAACGGGGGGCTGGTTTTGGGCTACACCTTC; CDR3: CASNGGLVLGYTF
D: TRBD1; size: .; V: TRBV7-2; J: TRBJ2-3; DNA: TGTGCCAGCAGCCTGAGACAGGGGGCAAGAGATACGCAGTATTTT; CDR3: CASSLRQGARDTQYF
D: TRBD1; size: .; V: TRBV2; J: TRBJ2-7; DNA: TGTGCCAGCACTTTAGGGACAGGGGGCCCCACCTACGAGCAGTACTTC; CDR3: CASTLGTGGPTYEQYF
D: .; size: .; V: TRBV18; J: TRBJ1-4; DNA: TGTGCCAGCTCACCGCGGGTAGAAGCCGGTAATGAAAAACTGTTTTTT; CDR3: CASSPRVEAGNEKLFF
D: TRBD1; size: once; V: TRBV5-1; J: TRBJ1-2; DNA: TGCGCCAGCCACAGCCACGGACAGGGGGACTATGGCTACACCTTC; CDR3: CASHSHGQGDYGYTF
D: TRBD1; size: .; V: TRBV29-1; J: TRBJ1-2; DNA: TGCAGCGTTGAGGGTAGGGACAGGGGTAACTATGGCTACACCTTC; CDR3: CSVEGRDRGNYGYTF
D: .; size: few; V: TRBV19; J: TRBJ2-7; DNA: TGTGCCACTAGGGAGGGGGCCAATTCCTACGAGCAGTACTTC; CDR3: CATREGANSYEQYF
D: TRBD1; size: .; V: TRBV30; J: TRBJ1-5; DNA: TGTGCCTGGAGTAGTAAGGGGGCTAATCAGCCCCAGCATTTT; CDR3: CAWSSKGANQPQHF
D: TRBD1; size: once; V: TRBV28; J: TRBJ2-3; DNA: TGTGCCAGCAGTTTATCCGGACAGGGAACAGATACGCAGTATTTT; CDR3: CASSLSGQGTDTQYF
D: .; size: .; V: TRBV7-9; J: TRBJ1-6; DNA: TGTGCCAGCAGCGACGACACCTCCTATAATTCACCCCTCCACTTT; CDR3: CASSDDTSYNSPLHF
D: .; size: .; V: TRBV5-5; J: TRBJ1-5; DNA: TGTGCCAGCAGCTTGGTTTCCGGCAATCAGCCCCAGCATTTT; CDR3: CASSLVSGNQPQHF
D: .; size: .; V: TRBV13; J: TRBJ2-2; DNA: TGTGCCAGCAGCTTAGATACTTACGGGGAGCTGTTTTTT; CDR3: CASSLDTYGELFF
D: .; size: .; V: TRBV5-1; J: TRBJ2-5; DNA: TGCGCCAGCGGTCTTATTGGACTTCAAGAGACCCAGTACTTC; CDR3: CASGLIGLQETQYF